This T cell receptor (beta chain) was captured in a study of shared clonotypes between healthy human individuals. TCRdb's table, derived via immunoSEQ multiplex PCR, lists solely in-frame clones and lacks some. In the table there are about 2.3 million clones, 80% to 95% of which are singletons. The split of CD4+ cells yielded CD45RA+ naive and CD45RA-negative memory subsets. This clone was seen just once. V lost 6 bases and J lost 3, with 15 bases in between. The CDR3 has 14 amino acids. In germline, CDR1 is MNHEY, CDR2 SVGAGI. V is TRBV6-5 and J is TRBJ2-7; D possibly corresponds to TRBD1 (6 bases). The sequenced sample was naive CD4+ T cells from PBMCs. Indicated subset: CD45RA+ positively selected. This receptor was identified in a man between 18 and 29 years old in good health. Some clones in this sample may be carry-over from other donors' samples. The CDR3 nucleotides read TGTGCCAGCAGCCCGTTTTCGGACAGCTACGAGCAGTACTTC. Its translation is CASSPFSDSYEQYF.